This T cell receptor (beta chain) was identified during a study of Graves' ophthalmopathy and Graves' hyperthyroidism. General observations from the study: The authors also found most expanded thyroid clonotypes above 0.001 frequency in blood.

Moderately to severely active ophthalmopathy under 3 months, CAS at least 3, NOSPECS at least 4. Orbital computed tomography, together with clinical symptoms, serum thyroxine, TRAb and thyroid ultrasound, was used for diagnosis. The source of the PBMCs was 8 to 10 ml of fresh peripheral blood. Comments on this clonotype: Its antigen is unknown.

Germline assignment: CDR1 SNHLY and CDR2 FYNNEI. With 7 bases clipped from V and 5 bases from J, the junction kept 8 bases outside the gene matches. The CDR3 totals 15 residues. The TCR beta CDR3 regions underwent amplification from RNA transcripts. First-round RT-PCR used HTBI primers; second-round multiplex PCR followed. One entry per CDR3 protein results from TCRdb running MiXCR on the multiplex PCR reads. The table shows 300,000 to 400,000 distinct CDR3 sequences, with 15% to 20% occurring only once. V usage is TRBV2 and J usage is TRBJ1-5, with 10 positions matching TRBD1. Material for sequencing was peripheral blood. The TCR was taken from an adult man with Graves' ophthalmopathy. The CDR3 loop reads CASNRDRGPDQPQHF. As DNA, the CDR3 is TGTGCCAGCAATCGGGACAGGGGACCGGATCAGCCCCAGCATTTT.